Listed below are T cell receptor beta chains from one sample, sequenced in a study of blood T cell repertoires in COVID-19. TCRdb's copy holds only in-frame clones and misses some; the assay was immunoSEQ multiplex PCR. Of about 97,000 clones listed, roughly 85% are singletons. Sequenced input: peripheral blood. The receptors derive from a man over 45 with active COVID-19. Each CDR3 is given with its conserved first and last residue. A D gene is named only where the DNA matches it firmly. Clone size is not always given. Where it is, it says once, few, many or a class for expanded clones.

.,TRBV6-1,TRBJ2-7,once,CASSEMEPAMEQYF,TGTGCCAGCAGTGAAATGGAGCCTGCTATGGAGCAGTACTTC
TRBD2,TRBV7-3,TRBJ2-5,once,CASSLSPGTSGGEGETQYF,TGTGCCAGCAGCTTATCCCCCGGGACTAGCGGGGGTGAGGGAGAGACCCAGTACTTC
.,TRBV5-6,TRBJ2-7,.,CASSTPATPDEQYF,TGTGCCAGCAGCACCCCCGCCACTCCCGACGAGCAGTACTTC
.,TRBV4-3,TRBJ1-6,few,CASSQVRDWNSPLHF,TGCGCCAGCAGCCAAGTTCGGGATTGGAATTCACCCCTCCACTTT
TRBD2,TRBV6-2/TRBV6-3,TRBJ2-5,.,CASSPGLAGIETQYF,TGTGCCAGCAGCCCGGGACTAGCGGGGATCGAGACCCAGTACTTC
TRBD1,TRBV30,TRBJ2-7,.,CAWSTLHKTGGEQYF,TGTGCCTGGAGTACCTTACACAAGACAGGGGGCGAGCAGTACTTC
.,TRBV5-4,TRBJ1-6,.,CASSLGQHNSPLHF,TGTGCCAGCAGCTTGGGACAACATAATTCACCCCTCCACTTT
.,TRBV4-2,TRBJ2-2,.,CASSQEGGTLAGELFF,TGTGCCAGCAGCCAAGAAGGCGGGACCCTCGCCGGGGAGCTGTTTTTT
TRBD1,TRBV7-9,TRBJ1-4,.,CASSIDRGNEKLFF,TGTGCCAGCAGCATAGACAGGGGAAATGAAAAACTGTTTTTT
.,TRBV4-1,TRBJ1-2,.,CASSQAGYNYGYTF,TGCGCCAGCAGCCAAGCAGGGTATAACTATGGCTACACCTTC
TRBD2,TRBV5-4,TRBJ2-5,.,CASSLDGAVTSGGQETQYF,TGTGCCAGCAGCTTGGATGGGGCCGTGACTAGCGGGGGCCAAGAGACCCAGTACTTC
TRBD1,TRBV7-2,TRBJ2-5,.,CASSRDRQETQYF,TGTGCCAGCAGCCGGGACAGGCAAGAGACCCAGTACTTC
.,TRBV5-6,TRBJ1-1,.,CASSLDQGLLWEF,TGTGCCAGCAGCTTGGATCAGGGACTGCTCTGGGAATTT
.,TRBV7-8,TRBJ1-1,.,CASSSLFTDTEAFF,TGTGCCAGCAGCTCCCTATTTACGGACACTGAAGCTTTCTTT
.,TRBV2,TRBJ1-1,few,CASTRDGGTEAFF,TGTGCCAGCACCAGGGACGGGGGCACTGAAGCTTTCTTT
.,TRBV27,TRBJ2-7,.,CASSLYSDGGYEQYF,TGTGCCAGCAGTTTATATTCGGACGGAGGATACGAGCAGTACTTC
TRBD1,TRBV10-2,TRBJ1-2,.,CASRGTGNYGYTF,TGCGCCAGCAGGGGGACAGGGAACTATGGCTACACCTTC
.,TRBV6-2/TRBV6-3,TRBJ2-3,.,CASSARGSDTQYF,TGTGCCAGCAGCGCACGGGGTTCAGATACGCAGTATTTT
.,TRBV10-3,TRBJ2-5,.,CAISEVSGWETQYF,TGTGCCATCAGTGAGGTTAGCGGCTGGGAGACCCAGTACTTC
TRBD2,TRBV7-2,TRBJ2-1,.,CASSLKRGGFEQFF,TGTGCCAGCAGCTTAAAGCGGGGGGGCTTTGAGCAGTTCTTC
.,TRBV10-3,TRBJ1-2,.,CAISGQASNYGYTF,TGTGCCATCAGTGGACAGGCGTCTAACTATGGCTACACCTTC
.,TRBV7-6,TRBJ1-5,.,CASSWGPSGSNQPQHF,TGTGCCAGCAGCTGGGGTCCCTCGGGGAGCAATCAGCCCCAGCATTTT
.,TRBV6-5,TRBJ2-3,.,CASSGGPSVGTQYF,TGTGCCAGCTCCGGGGGACCCTCGGTAGGGACGCAGTATTTT
.,TRBV5-6,TRBJ1-2,.,CASNRQPPYGYTF,TGTGCCAGCAACCGACAGCCACCCTATGGCTACACCTTC
.,TRBV4-2,TRBJ1-6,.,CASSQVGSNSPLHF,TGTGCCAGCAGCCAAGTTGGCTCCAATTCACCCCTCCACTTT
TRBD1,TRBV6-5,TRBJ1-2,.,CASSYSAGGGGYTF,TGTGCCAGCAGTTACTCGGCAGGGGGCGGTGGCTACACCTTC
.,TRBV18,TRBJ1-4,.,CASSPPGRSNEKLFF,TGTGCCAGCTCACCTCCGGGTCGAAGTAACGAAAAACTGTTTTTT
.,TRBV3-1/TRBV3-2,TRBJ2-1,once,CASSRTRDNEQFF,TGTGCCAGCAGCCGGACAAGAGACAATGAGCAGTTCTTC
.,TRBV18,TRBJ2-2,once,CASSLRQAGELFF,.
.,TRBV20-1,TRBJ2-1,.,CSASEADKRGNEQFF,TGCAGTGCTAGTGAGGCGGACAAAAGGGGAAATGAGCAGTTCTTC
.,TRBV6-5,TRBJ1-2,.,CASSSVGEHGYTF,TGTGCCAGCAGTTCGGTCGGGGAGCATGGCTACACCTTC
.,TRBV5-6,TRBJ2-7,.,CASSLRQYEQYF,TGTGCCAGCAGCTTGCGACAGTACGAGCAGTACTTC
.,TRBV9,TRBJ2-7,.,CASSVAADRTYSYEQYF,TGTGCCAGCAGCGTAGCTGCTGACAGGACATACTCCTACGAGCAGTACTTC